This TCR beta chain was captured in a study of OX40 agonist ivuxolimab in advanced cancers. The overall study: Earlier anti-PD-1, anti-PD-L1 or anti-CTLA-4 therapy was permitted; roughly 40% had received some.

With regard to this clone: Its ends do not fully match the called genes, so a read error is possible.

Some clones are missing from TCRdb's copy, which holds only in-frame ones; the method was immunoSEQ multiplex PCR. The table shows 12,000 or so clones, with approximately 78% occurring only once. Germline CDR1 reads MNHEY; CDR2 reads SMNVEV (reference sequence). The length of the CDR3 is 17 residues. The rearrangement joins TRBV27 to TRBJ2-6, with TRBD2 matching 13 bases. The TCR originated in an adult with an advanced solid tumor such as melanoma, head and neck, liver or kidney cancer. Specimen: CD4+ or CD8+ T cells sorted from blood, collected in a trial of the OX40 agonist ivuxolimab. CDR3 nucleotide sequence: TGTGCCACCAGTGATGGACTAGCGGGAGCCTGGGCCAACGTCCTGACTTTC. Protein: CATSDGLAGAWANVLTF.